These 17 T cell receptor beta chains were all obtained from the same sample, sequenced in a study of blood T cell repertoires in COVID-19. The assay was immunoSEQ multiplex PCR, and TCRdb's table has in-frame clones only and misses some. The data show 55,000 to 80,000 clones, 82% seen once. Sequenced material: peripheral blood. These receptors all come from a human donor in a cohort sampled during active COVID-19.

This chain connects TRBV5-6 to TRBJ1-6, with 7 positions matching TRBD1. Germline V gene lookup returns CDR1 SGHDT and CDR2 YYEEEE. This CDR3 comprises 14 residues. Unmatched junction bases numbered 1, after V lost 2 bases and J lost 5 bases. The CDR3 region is CASSLGTDNSPLHF. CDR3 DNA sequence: TGTGCCAGCAGCTTAGGGACAGATAATTCACCCCTCCACTTT.

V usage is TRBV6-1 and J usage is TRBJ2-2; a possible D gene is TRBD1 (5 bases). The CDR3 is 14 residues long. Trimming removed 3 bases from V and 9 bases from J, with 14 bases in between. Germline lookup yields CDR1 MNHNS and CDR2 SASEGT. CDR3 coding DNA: TGTGCCAGCAGTGAGGGGCCCTTTGGAAGGGAGCTGTTTTTT. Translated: CASSEGPFGRELFF.

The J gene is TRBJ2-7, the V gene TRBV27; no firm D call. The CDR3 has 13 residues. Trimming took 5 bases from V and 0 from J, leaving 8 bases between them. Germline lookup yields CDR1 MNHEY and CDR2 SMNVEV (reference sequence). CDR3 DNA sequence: TGTGCCAGCAGTGGGCAGGACTCCTACGAGCAGTACTTC. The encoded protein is CASSGQDSYEQYF.

The CDR3 DNA follows: TGTGCCAGCAACTACGGAGGGAGTTATGACGAGCAGTACTTC. Its protein is CASNYGGSYDEQYF. This chain joins TRBV6-6 and TRBJ2-7, with D maybe TRBD2 (6 bases). V was pared by 7 bases and J by 5 bases, with 18 bases between. Germline CDR1 MNHNY, CDR2 SVGAGI (reference sequence). The CDR3 is 14 residues long.

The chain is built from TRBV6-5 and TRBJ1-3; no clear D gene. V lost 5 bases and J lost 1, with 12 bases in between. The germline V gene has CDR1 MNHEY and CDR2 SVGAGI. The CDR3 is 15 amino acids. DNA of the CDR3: TGTGCCAGCAGTAGCGGAAGACCATCTGGAAACACCATATATTTT. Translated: CASSSGRPSGNTIYF.

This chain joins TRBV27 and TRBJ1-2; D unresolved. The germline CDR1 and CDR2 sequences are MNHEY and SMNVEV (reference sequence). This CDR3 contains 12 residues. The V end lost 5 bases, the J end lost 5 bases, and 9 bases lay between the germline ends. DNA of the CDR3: TGTGCCAGCAGTCAGAGGGATTATGGCTACACCTTC. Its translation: CASSQRDYGYTF.

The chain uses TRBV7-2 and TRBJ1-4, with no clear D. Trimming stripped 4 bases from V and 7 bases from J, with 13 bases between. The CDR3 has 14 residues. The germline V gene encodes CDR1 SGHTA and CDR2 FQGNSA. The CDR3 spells CASSSPRLGEKLFF. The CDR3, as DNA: TGTGCCAGCAGCTCCCCCAGGCTCGGTGAAAAACTGTTTTTT.

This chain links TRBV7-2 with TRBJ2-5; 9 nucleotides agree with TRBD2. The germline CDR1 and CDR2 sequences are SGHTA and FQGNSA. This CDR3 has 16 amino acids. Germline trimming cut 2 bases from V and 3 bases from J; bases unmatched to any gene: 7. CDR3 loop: CASSLRISGGKETQYF. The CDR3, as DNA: TGTGCCAGCAGCTTACGGATCAGCGGGGGGAAAGAGACCCAGTACTTC.

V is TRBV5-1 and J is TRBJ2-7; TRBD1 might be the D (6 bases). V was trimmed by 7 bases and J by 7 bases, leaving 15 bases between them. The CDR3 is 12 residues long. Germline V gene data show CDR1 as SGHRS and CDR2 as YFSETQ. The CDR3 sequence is CASLFGGREQYV. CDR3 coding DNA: TGCGCCAGCCTCTTTGGGGGCAGAGAGCAGTACGTC.

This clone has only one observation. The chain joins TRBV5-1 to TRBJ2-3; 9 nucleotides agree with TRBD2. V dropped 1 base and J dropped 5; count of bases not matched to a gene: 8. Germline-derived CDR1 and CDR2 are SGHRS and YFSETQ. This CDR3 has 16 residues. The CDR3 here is CASSLNGAGGQDTQYF. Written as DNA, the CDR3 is TGCGCCAGCAGCTTGAACGGAGCGGGGGGACAAGATACGCAGTATTTT. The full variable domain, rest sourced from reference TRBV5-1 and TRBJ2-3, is KAGVTQTPRYLIKTRGQQVTLSCSPISGHRSVSWYQQTPGQGLQFLFEYFSETQRNKGNFPGRFSGRQFSNSRSEMNVSTLELGDSALYLCASSLNGAGGQDTQYFGPGTRLTVL.

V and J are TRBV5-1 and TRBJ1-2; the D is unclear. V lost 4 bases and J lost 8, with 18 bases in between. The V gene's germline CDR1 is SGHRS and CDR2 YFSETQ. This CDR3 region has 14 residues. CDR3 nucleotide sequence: TGCGCCAGCAGCCTCGGACCGGGAATAGGCGGCTACACCTTC. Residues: CASSLGPGIGGYTF.

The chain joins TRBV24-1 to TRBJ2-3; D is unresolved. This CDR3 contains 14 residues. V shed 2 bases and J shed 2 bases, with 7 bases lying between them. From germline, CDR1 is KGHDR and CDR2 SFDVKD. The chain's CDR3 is CATSDSEVTDTQYF. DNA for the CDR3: TGTGCCACCAGTGATTCTGAGGTCACAGATACGCAGTATTTT.

The CDR3 DNA follows: TGTGCCAGCAGCTCCGGGACAACCACCAATCAGCCCCAGCATTTT. Translating gives CASSSGTTTNQPQHF. V gene TRBV3-1 (or the pseudogene TRBV3-2) combines with J gene TRBJ1-5; tentative D call: TRBD1 (6 bases). The V and J ends lost 5 bases and 3 bases respectively, with 14 bases between them. Germline lookup yields CDR1 LGHDT and CDR2 YNNKEL (reference sequence). This CDR3 region has 15 residues.

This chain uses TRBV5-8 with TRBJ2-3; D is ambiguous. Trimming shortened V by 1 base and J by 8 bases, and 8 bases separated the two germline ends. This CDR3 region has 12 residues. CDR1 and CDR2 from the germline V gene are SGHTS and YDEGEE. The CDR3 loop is CASSLFPSTQYF. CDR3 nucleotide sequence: TGTGCCAGCAGCTTGTTCCCGAGTACGCAGTATTTT.

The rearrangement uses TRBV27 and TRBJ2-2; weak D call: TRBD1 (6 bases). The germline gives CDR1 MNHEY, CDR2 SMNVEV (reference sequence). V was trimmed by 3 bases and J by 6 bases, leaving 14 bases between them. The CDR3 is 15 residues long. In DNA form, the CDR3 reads TGTGCCAGCAGTTTCATCAGGGGTCGAGCCGGGGAGCTGTTTTTT. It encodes CASSFIRGRAGELFF.

The CDR3 spells CASSLRTGGEQFF. The DNA of the CDR3 is TGTGCCAGCAGTTTGAGGACAGGGGGCGAGCAGTTCTTC. The chain links TRBV12-3 or TRBV12-4 to TRBJ2-1, with 11 bases fitting TRBD1. J gave up 10 bases and V 3 bases, and 2 bases lay outside the gene matches. This CDR3 is 13 amino acids long.

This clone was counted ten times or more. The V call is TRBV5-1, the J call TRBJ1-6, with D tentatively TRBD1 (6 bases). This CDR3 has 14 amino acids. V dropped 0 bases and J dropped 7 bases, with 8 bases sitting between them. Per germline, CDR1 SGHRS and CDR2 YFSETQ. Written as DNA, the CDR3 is TGCGCCAGCAGCTTGGACCAGGGGAATTCACCCCTCCACTTT. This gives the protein CASSLDQGNSPLHF. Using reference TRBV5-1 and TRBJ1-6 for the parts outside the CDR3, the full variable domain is KAGVTQTPRYLIKTRGQQVTLSCSPISGHRSVSWYQQTPGQGLQFLFEYFSETQRNKGNFPGRFSGRQFSNSRSEMNVSTLELGDSALYLCASSLDQGNSPLHFGNGTRLTVT.